The sample holds a few counts of the clone carrying this T cell receptor beta chain. Its antigen is unknown. TCRdb re-called the 5' RACE reads through MiXCR, storing one row per CDR3 protein. The table shows 700,000 to 1,000,000 distinct CDR3 sequences, with 12% occurring only once. The data stem from a study of CD8 T cells in ankylosing spondylitis. Germline CDR1 SNHLY, CDR2 FYNNEI. The V end lost 7 bases, the J end lost 0 bases, and 10 bases lay between the germline ends. The CDR3 has 15 amino acids. Whole-study results and caveats: Ankylosing spondylitis blood appeared to carry a characteristic TCR beta motif of several highly homologous variants. CD8+ cells made up the disease-linked clones, which were relatively rare in peripheral blood. Both synovial fluid and blood in reactive arthritis had previously been reported to carry some motif variants.

The rearrangement joins TRBV2 to TRBJ1-6; no clear D gene. Sequencing was done on a sample of blood, either unsorted or a sorted T cell fraction (not recorded which). The receptor was derived from a male donor with ankylosing spondylitis. CDR3 sequence (DNA): TGTGCCAGCAAGGGCGGGAGCTCCTATAATTCACCCCTCCACTTT. This encodes CASKGGSSYNSPLHF.